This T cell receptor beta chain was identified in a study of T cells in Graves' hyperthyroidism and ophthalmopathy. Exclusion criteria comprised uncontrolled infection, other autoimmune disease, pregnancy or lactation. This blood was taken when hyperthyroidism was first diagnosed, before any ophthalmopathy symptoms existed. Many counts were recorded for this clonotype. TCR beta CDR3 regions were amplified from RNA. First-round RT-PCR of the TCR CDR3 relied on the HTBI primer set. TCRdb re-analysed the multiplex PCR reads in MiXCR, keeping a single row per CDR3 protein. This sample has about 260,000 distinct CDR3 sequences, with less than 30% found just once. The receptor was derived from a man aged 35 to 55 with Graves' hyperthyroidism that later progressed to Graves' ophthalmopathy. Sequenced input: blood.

The CDR3: CASTGVLGTEAFF. In DNA, the CDR3 is TGTGCCAGCACCGGGGTTTTGGGCACTGAAGCTTTCTTT. The chain has TRBV25-1 and TRBJ1-1; D is undetermined. Germline CDR1 MGHDK, CDR2 SYGVNS. Deletions cut 7 bases from V and 4 bases from J, with 13 bases between. The CDR3 runs 13 residues.